This T cell receptor (beta chain) was captured in a study of blood T cells in healthy people across ages. Germline V gene sequence: CDR1 DFQATT, CDR2 SNEGSKA (reference sequence). V dropped 1 base and J dropped 3 bases, with 12 bases sitting between them. CDR3 length: 14 amino acids. Then a second PCR, running about 6 to 11 cycles, was carried out with a sample-barcoded 5' primer and a J-beta primer mix. TCRdb analysed the 5' RACE reads with MiXCR anew, one entry per CDR3 protein. Among 1,300,000 or so distinct CDR3 sequences, around 55% were seen once, and the ten largest hold roughly 7%. This chain links TRBV20-1 with TRBJ1-2; tentatively, D is TRBD1 (5 bases). The clonotype was recovered from a man between 18 and 35 years old in good health. The sample consisted of blood. The chain's CDR3 is CSARGLGDYYGYTF. The CDR3 nucleotides are TGCAGTGCTAGAGGTCTGGGGGATTACTATGGCTACACCTTC.